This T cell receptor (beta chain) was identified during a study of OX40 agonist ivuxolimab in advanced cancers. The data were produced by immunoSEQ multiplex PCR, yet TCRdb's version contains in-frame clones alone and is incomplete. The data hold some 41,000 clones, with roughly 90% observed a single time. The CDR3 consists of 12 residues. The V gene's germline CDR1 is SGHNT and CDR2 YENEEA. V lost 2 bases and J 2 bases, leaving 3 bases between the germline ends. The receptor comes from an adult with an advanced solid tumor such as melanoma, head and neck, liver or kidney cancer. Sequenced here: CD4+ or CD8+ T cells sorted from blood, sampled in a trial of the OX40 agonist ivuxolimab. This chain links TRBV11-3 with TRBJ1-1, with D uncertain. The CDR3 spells CASSLINTEAFF. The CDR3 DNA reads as TGTGCCAGCAGCTTAATAAACACTGAAGCTTTCTTT.